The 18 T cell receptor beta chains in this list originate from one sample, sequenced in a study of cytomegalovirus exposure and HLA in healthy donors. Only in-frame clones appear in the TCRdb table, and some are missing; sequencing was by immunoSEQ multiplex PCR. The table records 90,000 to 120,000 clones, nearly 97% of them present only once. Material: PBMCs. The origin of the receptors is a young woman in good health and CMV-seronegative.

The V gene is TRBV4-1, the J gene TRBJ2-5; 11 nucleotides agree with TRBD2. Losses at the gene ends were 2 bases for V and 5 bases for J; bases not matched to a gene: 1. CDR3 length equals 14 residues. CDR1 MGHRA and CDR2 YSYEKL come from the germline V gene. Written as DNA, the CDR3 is TGCGCCAGCAGCCAAATAGCGGGAGGGGAGACCCAGTACTTC. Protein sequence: CASSQIAGGETQYF.

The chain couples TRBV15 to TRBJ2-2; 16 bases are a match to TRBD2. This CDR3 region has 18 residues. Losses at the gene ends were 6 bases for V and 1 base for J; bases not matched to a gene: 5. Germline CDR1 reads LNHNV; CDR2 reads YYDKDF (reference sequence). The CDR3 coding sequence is TGTGCCACCAGTTCCGGGACTAGCGGGGGGGAGAACACCGGGGAGCTGTTTTTT. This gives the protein CATSSGTSGGENTGELFF.

CDR3 amino acids: CASSFGLGTERYGYTF. The CDR3 DNA sequence: TGTGCCAGCAGCTTCGGGTTAGGGACAGAACGCTATGGCTACACCTTC. The chain recombines TRBV7-6 with TRBJ1-2; 7 bases line up with TRBD1. V was clipped by 3 bases and J by 4 bases; unmatched bases: 11. The germline V gene encodes CDR1 SGHVS and CDR2 FNYEAQ. This CDR3 spans 16 amino acids.

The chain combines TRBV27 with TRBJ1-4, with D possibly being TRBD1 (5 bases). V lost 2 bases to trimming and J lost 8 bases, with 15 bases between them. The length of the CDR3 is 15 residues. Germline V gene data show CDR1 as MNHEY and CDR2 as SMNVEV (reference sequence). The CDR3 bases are TGTGCCAGCAGTTTAGGCGGCAGGGTTGGGGAAAAACTGTTTTTT. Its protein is CASSLGGRVGEKLFF. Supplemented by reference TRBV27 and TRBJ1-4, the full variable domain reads EAQVTQNPRYLITVTGKKLTVTCSQNMNHEYMSWYRQDPGLGLRQIYYSMNVEVTDKGDVPEGYKVSRKEKRNFPLILESPSPNQTSLYFCASSLGGRVGEKLFFGSGTQLSVL.

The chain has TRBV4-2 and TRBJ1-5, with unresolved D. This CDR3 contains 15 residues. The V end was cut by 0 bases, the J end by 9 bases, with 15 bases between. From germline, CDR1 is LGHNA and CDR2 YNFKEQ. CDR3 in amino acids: CASSQEFSSDRPQHF. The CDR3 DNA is TGTGCCAGCAGCCAAGAGTTCTCATCCGATAGGCCCCAGCATTTT.

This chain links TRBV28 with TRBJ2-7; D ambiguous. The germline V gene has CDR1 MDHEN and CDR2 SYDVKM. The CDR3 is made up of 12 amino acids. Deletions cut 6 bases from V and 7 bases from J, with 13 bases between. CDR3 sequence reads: CASRPGRFEQYF. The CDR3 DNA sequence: TGTGCCAGCAGGCCCGGTCGTTTTGAGCAGTACTTC.

CDR3 DNA sequence: TGTGCCAGCCGTTCGCCGGGTTGGAGCAATCAGCCCCAGCATTTT. Translated, it gives CASRSPGWSNQPQHF. The V and J genes are TRBV28 and TRBJ1-5; the D is unclear. This CDR3 is built from 15 residues. Looked up from germline, CDR1 is MDHEN and CDR2 is SYDVKM. The ends were cut back, 8 bases at V and 1 base at J, with 15 bases in the middle.

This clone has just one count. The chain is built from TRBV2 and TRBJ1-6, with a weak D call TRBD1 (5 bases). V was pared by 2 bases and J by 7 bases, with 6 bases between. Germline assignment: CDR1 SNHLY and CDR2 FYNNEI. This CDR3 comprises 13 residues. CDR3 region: CASSEQGNSPLHF. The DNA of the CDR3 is TGTGCCAGCAGTGAACAGGGAAATTCACCCCTCCACTTT.

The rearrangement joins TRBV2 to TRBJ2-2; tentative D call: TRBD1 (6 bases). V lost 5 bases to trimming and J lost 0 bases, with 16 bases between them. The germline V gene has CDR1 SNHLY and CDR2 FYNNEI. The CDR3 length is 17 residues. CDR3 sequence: CASSLTGTHANTGELFF. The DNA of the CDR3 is TGTGCCAGCAGTCTAACAGGGACCCACGCGAACACCGGGGAGCTGTTTTTT.

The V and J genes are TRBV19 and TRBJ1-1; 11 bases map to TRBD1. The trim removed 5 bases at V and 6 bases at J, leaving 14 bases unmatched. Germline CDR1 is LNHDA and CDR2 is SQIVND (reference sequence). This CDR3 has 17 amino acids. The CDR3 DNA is TGTGCCAGTAGTGGGGGGACCAACCGGGACAGGGGGGCTGAAGCTTTCTTT. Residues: CASSGGTNRDRGAEAFF.

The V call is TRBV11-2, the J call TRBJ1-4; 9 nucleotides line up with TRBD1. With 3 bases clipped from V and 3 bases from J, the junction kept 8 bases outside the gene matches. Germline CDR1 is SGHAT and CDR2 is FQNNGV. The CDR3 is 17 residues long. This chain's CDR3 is CASSFPGQGFSNEKLFF. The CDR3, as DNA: TGTGCCAGCAGCTTTCCGGGACAGGGTTTCTCTAATGAAAAACTGTTTTTT.

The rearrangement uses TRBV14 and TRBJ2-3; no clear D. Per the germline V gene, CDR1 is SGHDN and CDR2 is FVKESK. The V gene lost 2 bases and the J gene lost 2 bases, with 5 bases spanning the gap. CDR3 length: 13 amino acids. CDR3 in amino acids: CASSQYYTDTQYF. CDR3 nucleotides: TGTGCCAGCAGCCAATATTACACAGATACGCAGTATTTT.

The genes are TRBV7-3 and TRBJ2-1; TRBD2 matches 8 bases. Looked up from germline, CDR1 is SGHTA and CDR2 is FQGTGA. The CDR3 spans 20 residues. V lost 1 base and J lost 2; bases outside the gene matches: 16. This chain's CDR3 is CASSLITKGGRRGAYNEQFF. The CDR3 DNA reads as TGTGCCAGCAGCTTAATTACCAAAGGCGGGAGGCGGGGGGCCTACAATGAGCAGTTCTTC.

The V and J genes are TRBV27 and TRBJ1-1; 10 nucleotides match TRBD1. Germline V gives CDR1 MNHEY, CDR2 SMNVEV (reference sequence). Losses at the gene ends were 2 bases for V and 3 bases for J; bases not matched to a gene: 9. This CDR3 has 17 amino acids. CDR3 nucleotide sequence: TGTGCCAGCAGTTTAATCCCTCGAGGACAGGGGGACACTGAAGCTTTCTTT. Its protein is CASSLIPRGQGDTEAFF.

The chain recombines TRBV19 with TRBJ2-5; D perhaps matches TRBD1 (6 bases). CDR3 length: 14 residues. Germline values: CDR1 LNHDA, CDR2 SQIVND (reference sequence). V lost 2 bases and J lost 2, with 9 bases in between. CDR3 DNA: TGTGCCAGTAGTATACGGACAGTACAAGAGACCCAGTACTTC. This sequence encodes CASSIRTVQETQYF.

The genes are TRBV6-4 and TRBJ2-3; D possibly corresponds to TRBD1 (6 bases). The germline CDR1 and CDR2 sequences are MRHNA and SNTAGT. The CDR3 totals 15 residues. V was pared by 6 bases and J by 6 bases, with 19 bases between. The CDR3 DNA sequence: TGTGCCAGCAGCCCCCGGGACACAGCAGGGGATACGCAGTATTTT. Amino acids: CASSPRDTAGDTQYF.

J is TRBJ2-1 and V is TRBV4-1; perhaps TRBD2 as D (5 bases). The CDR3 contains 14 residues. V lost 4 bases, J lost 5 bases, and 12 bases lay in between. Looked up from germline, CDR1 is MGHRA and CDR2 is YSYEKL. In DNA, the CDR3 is TGCGCCAGCAGCCCAACCTGGCGGGACAATGAGCAGTTCTTC. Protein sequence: CASSPTWRDNEQFF.

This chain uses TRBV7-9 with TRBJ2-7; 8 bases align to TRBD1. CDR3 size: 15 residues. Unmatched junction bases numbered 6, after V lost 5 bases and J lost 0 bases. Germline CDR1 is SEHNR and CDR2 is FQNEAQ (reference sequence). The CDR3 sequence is CASSRPGQVSYEQYF. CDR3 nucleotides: TGTGCCAGCAGCCGTCCGGGACAGGTCTCCTACGAGCAGTACTTC.